The 17 T cell receptor beta chains reported below all come from one sample, sequenced in a study of cytomegalovirus exposure and HLA in healthy donors. Primers: 60 Vbeta forward and 13 Jbeta reverse. Profiled with immunoSEQ multiplex PCR; TCRdb holds only in-frame clones, not every one. Here the sample spans hundreds of thousands of clones, roughly 80% being singletons. The sequencing input was PBMCs. All receptors come from a man aged 30 to 39 in good health and CMV-seronegative.

The chain uses TRBV18 and TRBJ1-1; D is undetermined. The CDR3 runs to 15 residues. V dropped 3 bases and J dropped 0 bases, with 11 bases sitting between them. Germline CDR1 reads KGHSH; CDR2 reads LQKENI. The CDR3 region is CASSPVGYMNTEAFF. CDR3 bases: TGTGCCAGCTCACCTGTTGGTTACATGAACACTGAAGCTTTCTTT.

The rearrangement links TRBV2 to TRBJ2-5, with D hard to call. The J call may not be correct, given that the DNA end is closer to TRBJ2-7. The CDR3 has 11 amino acids. The germline gives CDR1 SNHLY, CDR2 FYNNEI. CDR3 in amino acids: CASSDPREQYF. DNA of the CDR3: TGTGCCAGCAGTGATCCCCGCGAGCAGTACTTC.

The CDR3 DNA sequence: TGTGCCAGCAGTTCTAGTGCGACAGGGATTGAAAGGGGCAATCAGCCCCAGCATTTT. This sequence encodes CASSSSATGIERGNQPQHF. The chain recombines TRBV28 with TRBJ1-5; 7 nucleotides align to TRBD1. CDR1 and CDR2 from the germline V gene are MDHEN and SYDVKM. V lost 4 bases and J lost 2; bases outside the gene matches: 17. The CDR3 consists of 19 residues.

The rearrangement uses TRBV5-5 and TRBJ1-2; perhaps TRBD1 as D (5 bases). CDR3 length equals 16 residues. Germline V gene data show CDR1 as SGHKS and CDR2 as YYEKEE (reference sequence). V lost 0 bases to trimming and J lost 6 bases, with 18 bases between them. DNA of the CDR3: TGTGCCAGCAGCTTGGGACCGGGGACTGCTAATGATGGCTACACCTTC. This codes for CASSLGPGTANDGYTF.

This clone was found once. The chain recombines TRBV9 with TRBJ2-3, with 10 bases that match TRBD2. CDR1 is SGDLS and CDR2 is YYNGEE in the germline V gene. J gave up 1 base and V 3 bases, and 2 bases lay outside the gene matches. The CDR3 is made up of 15 amino acids. Written as DNA, the CDR3 is TGTGCCAGCAGCGCTCTAGCGGGGGGCACAGATACGCAGTATTTT. Amino acids: CASSALAGGTDTQYF.

The chain joins TRBV5-6 to TRBJ2-7, with a possible D match to TRBD1 (5 bases). The CDR3 totals 12 residues. Trimming took 4 bases from V and 6 from J, leaving 11 bases between them. In germline, CDR1 is SGHDT, CDR2 YYEEEE. CDR3 nucleotide sequence: TGTGCCAGCAGCGTGGGGCCCCTCGAGCAGTACTTC. This sequence encodes CASSVGPLEQYF.

J is TRBJ1-3 and V is TRBV7-2; D remains ambiguous. Per the germline V gene, CDR1 is SGHTA and CDR2 is FQGNSA. Trimming shortened V by 5 bases and J by 0 bases, and 11 bases separated the two germline ends. The CDR3 has 15 residues. The CDR3 DNA reads TGTGCCAGCAGCCTAACCCGAGTCTCTGGAAACACCATATATTTT. Translating gives CASSLTRVSGNTIYF.

The V call is TRBV28, the J call TRBJ1-4, with 7 bases aligning to TRBD1. The V gene's germline CDR1 is MDHEN and CDR2 SYDVKM. The CDR3 has 17 residues. V lost 1 base, J lost 0 bases, and 5 bases stayed unmatched. CDR3 sequence (DNA): TGTGCCAGCAGTTTATATGGGACAGCCGCAACTAATGAAAAACTGTTTTTT. Translating it yields CASSLYGTAATNEKLFF.

The chain links TRBV28 to TRBJ2-7, with D maybe TRBD1 (5 bases). CDR1 MDHEN and CDR2 SYDVKM come from the germline V gene. V was cut by 7 bases and J by 2 bases, with 18 bases left in between. This CDR3 region has 15 residues. Written as DNA, the CDR3 is TGTGCCAGCACCGGCGCCGACAGAGTAACCTACGAGCAGTACTTC. Translating gives CASTGADRVTYEQYF.

The chain carries TRBV7-9 and TRBJ2-1, with D tentatively TRBD1 (6 bases). Trimming stripped 5 bases from V and 12 bases from J, with 14 bases between. The CDR3 is made up of 12 amino acids. Per germline, CDR1 SEHNR and CDR2 FQNEAQ (reference sequence). As DNA, the CDR3 is TGTGCCAGCAGCCTACAGGGTCCCCCGCAGTTCTTC. This translates into CASSLQGPPQFF. Filled out from reference TRBV7-9 and TRBJ2-1, the complete variable domain reads DTGVSQNPRHKITKRGQNVTFRCDPISEHNRLYWYRQTLGQGPEFLTYFQNEAQLEKSRLLSDRFSAERPKGSFSTLEIQRTEQGDSAMYLCASSLQGPPQFFGPGTRLTVL.

The V and J genes are TRBV5-1 and TRBJ1-1; 7 bases fit TRBD1. Germline V gene sequence: CDR1 SGHRS, CDR2 YFSETQ. V lost 7 bases, J lost 3 bases, and 18 bases stayed unmatched. This CDR3 region has 17 residues. The CDR3 region has the DNA TGCGCCAGCGGGGCCCATCGACAGGGTAAATCGTACACTGAAGCTTTCTTT. Translating gives CASGAHRQGKSYTEAFF.

The chain joins TRBV15 to TRBJ1-5, with a possible D match to TRBD1 (5 bases). The V gene lost 1 base and the J gene lost 3 bases, with 10 bases spanning the gap. The CDR3 has 15 amino acids. CDR1 and CDR2 (germline): LNHNV, YYDKDF (reference sequence). The CDR3: CATSRVGDYNQPQHF. In DNA form, the CDR3 reads TGTGCCACCAGCAGAGTAGGGGACTACAATCAGCCCCAGCATTTT.

V usage is TRBV28 and J usage is TRBJ1-1, with D perhaps TRBD1 (5 bases). Between the trimmed V and J ends, which lost 7 bases and 0 bases, there was a span of 9 bases. The CDR3 consists of 13 residues. The germline V gene has CDR1 MDHEN and CDR2 SYDVKM. The CDR3 DNA is TGTGCCAGCAAAGAACAGGTGAACACTGAAGCTTTCTTT. Protein: CASKEQVNTEAFF.

The genes are TRBV5-1 and TRBJ1-1, with 8 bases that match TRBD1. After removal of 5 bases from V and 1 base from J, the junction contained 7 bases not matched to a gene. Germline CDR1 SGHRS, CDR2 YFSETQ. This CDR3 region has 15 residues. The CDR3 nucleotides read TGCGCCAGCAGGCGTCCCGGGACAGGGAACACTGAAGCTTTCTTT. This codes for CASRRPGTGNTEAFF.

In this sample, this clone turned up a few times. The genes are TRBV19 and TRBJ1-1; 8 bases agree with TRBD1. CDR1 is LNHDA and CDR2 is SQIVND in the germline V gene (reference sequence). CDR3 length: 17 amino acids. J lost 3 bases, V lost 0 bases, and 9 bases had no gene match. CDR3 residues: CASSIDGSGGIYTEAFF. CDR3 DNA sequence: TGTGCCAGTAGTATAGATGGGTCAGGGGGCATTTACACTGAAGCTTTCTTT.

This clone was seen a single time. The genes are TRBV7-3 and TRBJ2-3; 13 bases match TRBD2. CDR1 is SGHTA and CDR2 is FQGTGA in the germline V gene. The junction had 10 bases not matched to a gene; V was cut back by 5 bases and J by 5 bases. The CDR3 consists of 17 residues. CDR3 loop: CASSPIRTSGGLDTQYF. The CDR3 coding sequence is TGTGCCAGCAGCCCGATCCGGACTAGCGGGGGATTAGATACGCAGTATTTT.

This clone was counted a few times. This chain links TRBV5-5 with TRBJ1-5; D gene ambiguous. Per the germline V gene, CDR1 is SGHKS and CDR2 is YYEKEE (reference sequence). This CDR3 region has 13 residues. The V gene lost 0 bases and the J gene lost 7 bases, with 8 bases spanning the gap. DNA of the CDR3: TGTGCCAGCAGCTTGGGACTGTACCAGCCCCAGCATTTT. It specifies CASSLGLYQPQHF.